Reported below is one TCR beta chain. Its antigen is not known. This specimen belongs to a study of cytomegalovirus exposure and HLA in healthy donors. CDR3 length: 13 residues. CDR1 SGHRS and CDR2 YFSETQ come from the germline V gene. V lost 2 bases and J lost 3, with 9 bases in between. The study, taken as a whole, reports: It was taken for granted in presence/absence analyses that sequencing depth across donors was roughly uniform. In vitro, a few CMV-associated chains proved specific for CMV antigens.

The PCR was carried out with 60 Vbeta primers and 13 Jbeta primers. The authors' processing: Among the unique TCR beta chains that a later analysis counted, about 84 million in all, approximately 12 million were shared. Produced via immunoSEQ multiplex PCR; TCRdb's table is partial and in-frame only. The DNA gave D and trimming, while V, J and clone size come from that table. The data show about 98,000 clones, approximately 72% seen once. The gene calls are TRBV5-1 and TRBJ2-7; a possible D gene is TRBD1 (6 bases). Sample: PBMCs. The clonotype originates from a man between 18 and 29 years old in good health and CMV-seropositive. The CDR3 coding sequence is TGCGCCAGCAGCTTTTTAGGGGGCTACGAGCAGTACTTC. It translates to CASSFLGGYEQYF.